This TCR beta chain was found in a study of T cell responses to AZD1222 COVID-19 vaccine. General study points: Repertoires were collected only later (after the peak T cell response had occurred). In a largely white British group with more females than males, clonal diversity was possibly underestimated.

This clone showed up just once. Its specificity is not known. Germline V gene sequence: CDR1 MNHEY, CDR2 SVGAGI. The CDR3 covers 11 residues. The V and J ends lost 10 bases and 6 bases respectively, with 11 bases between them. Only in-frame clones appear in the TCRdb table, and some are missing; sequencing was by immunoSEQ multiplex PCR. There are 150,000 to 200,000 clones in the sample; 88% occur only once, and roughly 27% lies in the top ten. The starting material was peripheral blood, obtained 28 days after the second AZD1222 dose. The chain couples TRBV6-5 to TRBJ2-3; D gene uncertain. The clonotype was recovered from an adult who received the AZD1222 COVID-19 vaccine. In DNA, the CDR3 is TGTGCCACCGAGACCCCGGATACGCAGTATTTT. It encodes CATETPDTQYF.